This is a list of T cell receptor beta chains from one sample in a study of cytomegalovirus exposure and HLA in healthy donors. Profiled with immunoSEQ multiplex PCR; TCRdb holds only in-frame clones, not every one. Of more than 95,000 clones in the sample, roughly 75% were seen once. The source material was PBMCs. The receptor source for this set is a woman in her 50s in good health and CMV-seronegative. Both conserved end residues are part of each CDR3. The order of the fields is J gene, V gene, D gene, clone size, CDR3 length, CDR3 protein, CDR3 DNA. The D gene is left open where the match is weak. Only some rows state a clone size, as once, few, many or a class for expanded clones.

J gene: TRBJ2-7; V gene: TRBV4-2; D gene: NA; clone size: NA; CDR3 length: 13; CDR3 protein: CASSYTQDYEQYF; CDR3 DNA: TGTGCCAGCAGCTATACACAGGACTACGAGCAGTACTTC
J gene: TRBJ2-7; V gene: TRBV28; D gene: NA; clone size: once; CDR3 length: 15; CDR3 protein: CASSFGGTSSYEQYF; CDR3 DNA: TGTGCCAGCAGTTTTGGCGGGACGAGTTCCTACGAGCAGTACTTC
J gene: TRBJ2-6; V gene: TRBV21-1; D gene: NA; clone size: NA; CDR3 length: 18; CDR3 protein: CASSKEGRGPPGANVLTF; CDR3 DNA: TGTGCCAGCAGCAAAGAGGGCAGGGGGCCTCCTGGGGCCAACGTCCTGACTTTC
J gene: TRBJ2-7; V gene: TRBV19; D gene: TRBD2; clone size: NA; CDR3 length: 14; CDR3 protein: CASSAGTSSYEQYF; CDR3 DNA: TGTGCCAGTAGTGCCGGGACTAGCAGTTACGAGCAGTACTTC
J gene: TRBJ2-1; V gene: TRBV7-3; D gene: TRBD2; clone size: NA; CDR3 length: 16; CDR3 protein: CASSPELAVSYNEQFF; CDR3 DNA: TGTGCCAGCAGCCCAGAACTAGCGGTTAGTTACAATGAGCAGTTCTTC
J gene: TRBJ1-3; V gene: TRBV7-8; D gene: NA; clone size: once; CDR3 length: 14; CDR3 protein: CASSLPSSGNTIYF; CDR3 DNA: TGTGCCAGCAGCTTACCCAGCTCTGGAAACACCATATATTTT
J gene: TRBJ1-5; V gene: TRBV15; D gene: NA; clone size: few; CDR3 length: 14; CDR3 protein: CATSRAKSAGVYHF; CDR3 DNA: TGTGCCACCAGCAGAGCCAAATCGGCAGGGGTTTATCATTTT
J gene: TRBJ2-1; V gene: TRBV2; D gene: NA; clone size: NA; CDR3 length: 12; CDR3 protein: CASTGLRDEQFF; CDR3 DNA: TGTGCCAGCACAGGGCTGAGAGATGAGCAGTTCTTC
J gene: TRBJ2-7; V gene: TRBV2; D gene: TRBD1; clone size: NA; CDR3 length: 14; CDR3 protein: CASSLGQGFNEQYF; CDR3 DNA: TGTGCCAGCAGTCTAGGACAGGGATTTAACGAGCAGTACTTC
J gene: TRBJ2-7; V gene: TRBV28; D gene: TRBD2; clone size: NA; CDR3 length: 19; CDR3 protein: CASRSARGLAGGLSYEQYF; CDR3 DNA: TGTGCCAGCAGGTCCGCCAGGGGACTAGCGGGAGGCCTTTCCTACGAGCAGTACTTC
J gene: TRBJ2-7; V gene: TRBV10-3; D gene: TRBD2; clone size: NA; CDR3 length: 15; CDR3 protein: CAISKAGGQLYEQYF; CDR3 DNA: TGTGCCATCAGTAAAGCGGGAGGCCAACTCTACGAGCAGTACTTC
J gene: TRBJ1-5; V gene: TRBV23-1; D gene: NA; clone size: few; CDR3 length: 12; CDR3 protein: CASSLQGQPQHF; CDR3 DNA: TGCGCCAGCAGTCTCCAGGGTCAGCCCCAGCATTTT
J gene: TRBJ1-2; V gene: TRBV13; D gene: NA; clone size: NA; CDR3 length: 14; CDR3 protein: CASSLGSAGDGYTF; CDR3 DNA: TGTGCCAGCAGCTTAGGCAGCGCAGGGGATGGCTACACCTTC
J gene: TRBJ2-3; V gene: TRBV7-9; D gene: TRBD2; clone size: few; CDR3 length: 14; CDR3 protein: CASGASGNTDTQYF; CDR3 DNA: TGTGCCAGCGGGGCGAGCGGGAACACAGATACGCAGTATTTT
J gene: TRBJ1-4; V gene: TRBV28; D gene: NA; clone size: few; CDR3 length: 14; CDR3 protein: CATEKTGTNEKLFF; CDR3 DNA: TGTGCCACCGAAAAGACGGGGACTAATGAAAAACTGTTTTTT
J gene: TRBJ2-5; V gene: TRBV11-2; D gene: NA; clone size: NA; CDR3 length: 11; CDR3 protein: CASSLGEAQYF; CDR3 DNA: TGTGCCAGCAGCCTAGGAGAGGCCCAGTACTTC
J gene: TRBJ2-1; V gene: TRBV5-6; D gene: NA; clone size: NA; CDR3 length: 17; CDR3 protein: CASIRGAPGPYFNEQFF; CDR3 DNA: TGTGCCAGCATCAGGGGCGCACCGGGACCTTACTTCAATGAGCAGTTCTTC
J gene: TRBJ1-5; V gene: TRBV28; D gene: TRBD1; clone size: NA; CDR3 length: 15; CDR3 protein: CASRTMTGVDQPQHF; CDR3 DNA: TGTGCCAGCAGAACTATGACAGGGGTGGATCAGCCCCAGCATTTT
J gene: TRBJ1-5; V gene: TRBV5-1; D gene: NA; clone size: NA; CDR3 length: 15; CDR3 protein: CASSLPRGGAQPQHF; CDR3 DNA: TGCGCCAGCAGCTTGCCCCGTGGGGGCGCGCAGCCCCAGCATTTT
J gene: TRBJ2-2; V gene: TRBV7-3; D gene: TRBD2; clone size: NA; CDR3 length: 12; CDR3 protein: CASSTGLGELFF; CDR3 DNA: TGTGCCAGCAGCACGGGACTAGGGGAGCTGTTTTTT
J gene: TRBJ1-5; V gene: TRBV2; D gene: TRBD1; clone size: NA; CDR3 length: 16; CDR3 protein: CASRDRESQGNQPQHF; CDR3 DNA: TGTGCCAGCCGGGACAGGGAATCACAAGGCAATCAGCCCCAGCATTTT
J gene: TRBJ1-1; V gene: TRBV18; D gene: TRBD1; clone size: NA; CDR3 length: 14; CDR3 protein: CASSVGQGFTEAFF; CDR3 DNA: TGTGCCAGCTCAGTGGGACAGGGGTTCACTGAAGCTTTCTTT
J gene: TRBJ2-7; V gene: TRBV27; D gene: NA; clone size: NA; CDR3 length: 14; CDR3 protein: CASSLGGALYEQYF; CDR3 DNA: TGTGCCAGCAGTTTAGGGGGGGCCCTCTACGAGCAGTACTTC
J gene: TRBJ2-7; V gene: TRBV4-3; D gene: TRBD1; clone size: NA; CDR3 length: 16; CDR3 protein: CASSHSGTGESYEQYF; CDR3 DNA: TGCGCCAGCAGCCATTCCGGGACAGGGGAATCCTACGAGCAGTACTTC
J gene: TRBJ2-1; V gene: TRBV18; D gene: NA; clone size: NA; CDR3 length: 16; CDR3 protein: CASSPLAGSLHNEQFF; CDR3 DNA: TGTGCCAGCTCACCACTCGCCGGGAGCCTGCACAATGAGCAGTTCTTC
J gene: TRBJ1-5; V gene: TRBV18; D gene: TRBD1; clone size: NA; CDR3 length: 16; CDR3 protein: CASSPPDGQGNQPQHF; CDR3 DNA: TGTGCCAGCTCACCCCCGGACGGACAGGGAAATCAGCCCCAGCATTTT
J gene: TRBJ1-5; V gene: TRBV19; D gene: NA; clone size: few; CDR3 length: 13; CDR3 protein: CASSPSDYQPQHF; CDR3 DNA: TGTGCCAGTAGTCCGTCAGATTATCAGCCCCAGCATTTT
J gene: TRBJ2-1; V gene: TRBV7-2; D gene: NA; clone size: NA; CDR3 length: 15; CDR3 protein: CASSSPTELLASQFF; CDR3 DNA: TGTGCCAGCAGCTCGCCCACTGAACTTCTAGCTTCCCAGTTCTTC
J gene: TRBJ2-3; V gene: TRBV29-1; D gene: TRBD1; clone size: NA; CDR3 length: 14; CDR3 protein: CSVEQDRGSDTQYF; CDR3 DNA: TGCAGCGTTGAACAGGACAGGGGATCAGATACGCAGTATTTT
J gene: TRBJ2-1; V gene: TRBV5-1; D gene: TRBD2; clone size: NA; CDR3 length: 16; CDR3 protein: CASSLEGLAGRNEQFF; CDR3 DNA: TGCGCCAGCAGCTTAGAGGGACTAGCGGGCCGAAATGAGCAGTTCTTC
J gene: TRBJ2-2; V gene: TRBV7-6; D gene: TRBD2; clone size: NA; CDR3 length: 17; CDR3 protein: CASSGGGRAIDTGELFF; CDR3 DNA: TGTGCCAGCAGCGGAGGCGGGAGGGCCATCGACACCGGGGAGCTGTTTTTT
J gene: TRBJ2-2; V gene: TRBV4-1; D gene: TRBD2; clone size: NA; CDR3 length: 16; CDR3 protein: CASSQDPAGGSGELFF; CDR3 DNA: TGCGCCAGCAGCCAAGATCCAGCGGGAGGTTCCGGGGAGCTGTTTTTT
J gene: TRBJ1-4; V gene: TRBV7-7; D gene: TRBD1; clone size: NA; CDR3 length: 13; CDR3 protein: CASSGQANEKLFF; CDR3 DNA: TGTGCCAGCAGCGGACAGGCTAATGAAAAACTGTTTTTT
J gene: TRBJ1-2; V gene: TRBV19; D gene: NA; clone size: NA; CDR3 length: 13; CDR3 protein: CASSIGTARGYTF; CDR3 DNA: TGTGCCAGTAGTATAGGGACAGCACGGGGCTACACCTTC
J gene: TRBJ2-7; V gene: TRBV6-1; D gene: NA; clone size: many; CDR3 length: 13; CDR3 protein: CASSTESSYEQYF; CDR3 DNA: TGTGCCAGCAGTACAGAGAGCTCCTACGAGCAGTACTTC
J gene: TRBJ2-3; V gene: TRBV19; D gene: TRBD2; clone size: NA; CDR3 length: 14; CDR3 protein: CASTSGRDTDTQYF; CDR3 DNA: TGTGCCAGTACTAGCGGGAGGGACACAGATACGCAGTATTTT
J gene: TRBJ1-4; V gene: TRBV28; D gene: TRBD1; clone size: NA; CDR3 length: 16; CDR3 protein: CASSLSAGQSREKLFF; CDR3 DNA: TGTGCCAGCAGTTTAAGTGCGGGACAGAGTCGGGAAAAACTGTTTTTT
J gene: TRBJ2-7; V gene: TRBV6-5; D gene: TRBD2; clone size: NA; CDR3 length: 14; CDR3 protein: CASSGTSGAYEQYF; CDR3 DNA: TGTGCCAGCAGTGGGACTAGCGGGGCCTACGAGCAGTACTTC